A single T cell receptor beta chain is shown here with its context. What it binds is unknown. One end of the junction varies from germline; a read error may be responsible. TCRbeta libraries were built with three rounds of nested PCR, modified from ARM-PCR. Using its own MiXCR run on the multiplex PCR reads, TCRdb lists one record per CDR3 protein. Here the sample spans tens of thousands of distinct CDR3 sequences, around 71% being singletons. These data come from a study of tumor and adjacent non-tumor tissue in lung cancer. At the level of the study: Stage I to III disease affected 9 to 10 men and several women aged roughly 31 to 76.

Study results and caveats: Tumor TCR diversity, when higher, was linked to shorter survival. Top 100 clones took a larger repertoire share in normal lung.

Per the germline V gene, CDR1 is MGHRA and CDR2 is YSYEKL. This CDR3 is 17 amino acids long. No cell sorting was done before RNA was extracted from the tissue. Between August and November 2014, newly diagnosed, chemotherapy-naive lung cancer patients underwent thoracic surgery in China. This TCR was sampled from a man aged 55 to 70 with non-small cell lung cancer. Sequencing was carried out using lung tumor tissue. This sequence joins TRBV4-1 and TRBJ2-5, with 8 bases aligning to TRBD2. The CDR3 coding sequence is TGTACCAGCAGCCAAGTACGAAACGGGGGGGTTCTGGGGACCCAGTACTTC. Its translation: CTSSQVRNGGVLGTQYF.